This T cell receptor (beta chain) was found in a study of T-cell reconstitution after alpha-beta-depleted transplantation in children (dated by TCRdb to 2016 to 2017). Study-level background: Using TCR repertoire profiling, the study followed T-cell immune reconstitution in a quantitative way in children after TCRalphabeta/CD19-depleted allogeneic hematopoietic cell transplantation. What the authors observed across the whole study: In some patients, high TCRbeta diversity at day 60 was attributed to recipient T cells and intrathymic progenitors that had survived conditioning. Apparently early alphabetaT-cell count recovery about two months after transplant reportedly relied on only several hundred rapidly expanded clones derived from non-depleted graft cells. Over subsequent months, a decline in hyperexpanded clone frequencies was noted, and after one year, T-cell counts and TCRbeta diversity were mostly ascribed to newly produced T cells.

The treatment or condition label, read with the paper, signifies: allogeneic hematopoietic cell transplantation with graft depleted of TCRalphabeta T cells and CD19 B cells. TCRalphabeta/CD19-depleted allogeneic hematopoietic cell grafts were given to the transplant recipients, all of whom were children. The CDR3 starts with the cysteine, ends with the phenylalanine, and has 13 residues. Only the CDR3 DNA stays, 39 bases, in frame from base 1. From the germline V gene, CDR1 is SGHRS and CDR2 is YFSETQ. V is shortened by 1 base, J by 7 bases, and the region joining them spans 8 bases. Library generation was performed with PCR. Sequencing was carried out with an Illumina HiSeq 2500. TCR libraries were prepared with molecular barcoding, using unique molecular identifiers to normalize TCRbeta repertoire quantification. The raw public reads went through TCRdb reprocessing: fastp at Q25, MiXCR clone calling, in-frame beta chains kept. Rows merge per CDR3 protein into single entries with the most common DNA and genes. In this sample the table shows about 440,000 distinct CDR3 sequences, 43% of which occur a single time. The top ten hold approximately 30% of the sample.

About this clonotype itself: Its cognate antigen has yet to be identified. Base qualities are not at hand, and no much larger clone is one base apart.

The sample was PBMCs, taken before TCRalphabeta/CD19-depleted stem cell transplant. Recombination linked TRBV5-1 to TRBJ1-4; the D gene is not confidently resolved. The sequence was obtained from a girl aged 2-10 years with aplastic anemia, due to receive a stem cell transplant. Here is the DNA: TGCGCCAGCAGCTTGACTTACGGTGAAAAACTGTTTTTT. This is translated as CASSLTYGEKLFF.